This T cell receptor (beta chain) came from a study of cytomegalovirus exposure and HLA in healthy donors (dated by TCRdb to 2017 to 2019). For context, the study as a whole: An earlier analysis of roughly 500 of the donors reported 276 Gb of sequence data and some 110 million unique TCR beta sequences obtained from approximately 180 million T cells. A later analysis re-analyzed previously published TCR beta repertoires from 650 to 800 donors and added high-resolution HLA genotyping to study TCR occurrence patterns. High-throughput TCR immunosequencing, statistical association of individual TCRs with disease status, and machine learning were combined to predict cytomegalovirus infection status. Among 398 genotyped donors of the cohort, an average of approximately 240,000 unique TCR beta nucleotide sequences were sequenced per donor, about a sixth of them non-productive. In the later analysis, no new phenotypic data were used to find candidate immune exposures; instead, reliance was placed on TCR beta sequences and their occurrence across donors. HLA typing covered class I and class II loci at four-digit resolution. Donor age, sex, ethnicity and CMV serostatus were compiled alongside the repertoire data. In an earlier analysis of about 590 of the donors, high-throughput TCR beta sequencing was used to judge whether each TCR beta V gene segment behaved as functional or pseudogenic. The T cell repertoires of some 670 subjects were profiled by immunosequencing and related to cytomegalovirus serostatus. Genome-wide SNP genotypes for about 55% of the 666 donors were used in a later genetic analysis, which treated that subset as a discovery cohort. All discovery cohort repertoires had been generated on a single sequencing platform. Among the roughly 400 genotyped donors, around 79% belonged to the genetic ancestry cluster associated with self-reported Caucasian donors. Approximately 300 gigabases of sequencing data and about 92 million unique TCR sequences made up an early release that covered nearly 650 HLA-typed donors. The study was designed to test whether signatures of past pathogen exposure could be identified by cataloging public T cell receptors. Besides the first cohort of roughly 660 subjects, a separate validation cohort made up of 90 to 150 different subjects was used. Because of strong linkage in the cohort, roughly 5 DR-DQ haplotypes were treated as single units for association and clustering. The number of donors typed differed by locus, with 629-630 for A, B, C, DRB1 and DQB1, 522 for DQA1, nearly 610 for DPA1, and some 470 for DPB1.

The cohort comprised fewer than 750 healthy bone marrow donors. At the time of sampling, every cohort member was nominally healthy, though immune exposures that went unrecorded were likely present. The donor was CMV seropositive and was included in the group of approximately 310 seropositive cohort members. A peripheral blood sample was provided by each donor, and peripheral blood mononuclear cells were used for TCR beta sequencing. The Qiagen DNeasy Blood Extraction Kit was used to extract genomic DNA from the blood cell samples. From the cysteine through the valine, the CDR3 covers 16 amino acids. Left in the record is the CDR3 DNA by itself, 48 bases read in frame from the first base. The germline V gene sets CDR1 to SGHAT and CDR2 to FQNNGV. The germline V end is reduced by 5 bases and the J end by 2 bases; junction bases left unmatched: 12. The library came from the immunoSEQ multiplex PCR assay. A mixture of 60 forward primers for TCR Vbeta segments and 13 reverse primers for TCR Jbeta segments was used in the multiplex PCR. Amplification of the CDR3 region of rearranged TCR beta genes was performed with a multiplex PCR assay on genomic DNA. On the Illumina HiSeq System, the amplified TCR beta libraries were sequenced as 87-base-pair reads. From the authors' description of their analysis: In a later analysis, roughly 80 million unique TCR beta chains were counted across the approximately 640 repertoires, and about 10 million of these chains were shared by at least two donors. Raw reads were error-corrected and collapsed into unique sequences by a nearest-neighbor algorithm in which closely related sequences were merged to remove PCR and sequencing errors. CDR3 sequences were aligned to IMGT reference sequences to assign V, D and J gene segments. For a sequence to be retained, at least a six-nucleotide match to both a V gene segment and a J gene segment was required. A rearrangement counted as productive if the CDR3 had no stop codons and remained in frame with V and J, and every other rearrangement counted as non-productive. Following IMGT convention, CDR3 was defined as the stretch from the second conserved V-encoded cysteine to the conserved J-encoded phenylalanine. The earlier analysis of 587 of the donors excluded sequences that lacked an unambiguous match to a single V gene segment. In an earlier analysis of several hundred of the donors, V segments were called functional above 56.7% productive rearrangements and were called segregating when the between-donor standard deviation exceeded 5%. A statistical classification framework was built for diagnosing cytomegalovirus status from the catalog of TCR beta chain sequences. In a later analysis, TCR nucleotide sequences were compared against IMGT/GENE-DB human TR gene sequences so that V and J genes could be assigned. In a later analysis, CDR3 sequences and most-parsimonious VDJ recombination scenarios were assigned using the TCRdist pipeline. In a later analysis, each TCR beta chain was defined by its CDR3 amino acid sequence together with its V-gene family, and reads lacking a unique V-gene family were excluded. As a way to deal with suspected cross-contamination and a sequencing artifact, a later analysis dropped approximately 590 nucleotide sequences that were highly shared and had low generation probability. In a later analysis, a clonal expansion index for each public chain was calculated from normalized within-repertoire ranks of inferred template counts. A later analysis computed generation probabilities with a VDJ recombination model fitted to out-of-frame rearrangements, and checked the results against IGoR. Hypergeometric tests were used in a later analysis to score TCR-TCR, TCR-HLA and TCR-CMV co-occurrence, with a repertoire-size bias correction applied to the TCR pairs. A later analysis estimated false discovery rates by permuting HLA or CMV assignments 20 times. In a later analysis, co-occurring TCRs were grouped using DBSCAN, and TCRdist sequence similarity was added for clustering within HLA-allele-positive subsets. For co-occurrence clustering, repertoires with fewer than 30,000 or more than 120,000 public chains were excluded, along with roughly 5 repertoires with anomalous nucleotide sharing. Entries here come from immuneACCESS through TCRdb and include only in-frame sequences with V and J called. Some clones fail to appear in such tables; in the studies checked, an unresolved V gene covers under half of the shortfall, and the cause of the remainder is unknown. D and trimming come from the DNA, and the V and J calls and clone size come from that table. Across this sample there are some 110,000 clones, with around 64% seen only once. 8% to 9.5% of the sample is held by the ten biggest clonotypes.

Study-level results and caveats: Most CMV-associated TCR beta chains appeared to be HLA-restricted in a later analysis, and the HLA associations seemed to be driven largely by CMV exposure. Roughly uniform sequencing depth across donors was assumed in presence/absence analyses, although this assumption may not hold. Because the 87-base-pair reads could not distinguish some IMGT-functional V segments, including TRBV6-2 and TRBV6-3, those segments were excluded. The sequencing pipeline was judged likely to have produced a cluster of highly shared sequence variants as a technical artifact. A later analysis associated 16,951 TCR beta sequences with specific HLA alleles at a false discovery rate of 0.05. In a later analysis, several top co-occurrence clusters were reported to appear linked to parvovirus B19, influenza, CMV and Epstein-Barr virus. Assigning TCR associations to individual alleles was difficult when HLA alleles, especially DR and DQ, strongly co-occurred. Compared with equally common non-associated chains, HLA-associated TCR beta chains in a later analysis were more clonally expanded and had lower generation probabilities. A few of the identified cytomegalovirus-associated TCR beta chains were confirmed in vitro to be specific for cytomegalovirus antigens. A further reported finding was that TCR beta sequences accurately predicted the HLA-A and HLA-B alleles for most subjects in the first cohort. HLA typing was unavailable for some donors at each locus, so association tests used only the typed subset. In an earlier analysis of 587 of the donors, most TCR beta V segments appeared in productive rearrangements about 90% or about 30% of the time, broadly matching IMGT annotations. V-gene and J-gene trimming of TCR beta chains was associated with a missense DCLRE1C variant in a later genetic analysis, and the association was replicated in an independent cohort. In a later genetic analysis, fewer N-insertions in productive TCRs were reported among donors in an Asian-associated ancestry cluster than the roughly 640-donor mean. A total of fewer than 200 TCR beta chains were listed by the study as associated with cytomegalovirus. Correlated functional status among segregating V segments might reflect linkage disequilibrium, but an unknown experimental factor could not be ruled out. Across donors, most TCR sequences were observed very rarely, whereas some public TCRs were present in many individuals. In a later analysis, the rate of TCR association differed among HLA loci, with DRB1 alleles having the most associated TCRs and HLA-C alleles having the fewest. The classifier was reported to diagnose cytomegalovirus status with high specificity and sensitivity in both the original cohort and the validation cohort. The earlier analysis of 450 to 700 of the donors excluded 15 to 20 rarely observed V segments, including chromosome 9 orphons, because counts were too low. For the cohort, immune exposure information was limited to CMV serostatus. The authors suggested that the approach could potentially be extended to other disease states and immunological phenotypes. Only TCR beta chains were sequenced in this cohort, and the absence of alpha or paired-chain data limited detectable features.

On this clone: It lacks a known antigen. It has no much larger one-base neighbor in the sample; base qualities were not kept.

Sequenced: PBMCs. The clonotype comes from a man aged 30-40 years in good health and CMV-seropositive. This chain is built from TRBV11-2 and TRBJ2-7; TRBD2 matches 7 bases in the middle. The CDR3 protein: CASSPQGERDAYEQYV. The nucleotide sequence reads TGTGCCAGCAGCCCCCAAGGTGAGCGGGATGCCTACGAGCAGTACGTC.